One and the same sample provided the 11 T cell receptor beta chains below, sequenced in a study of glioma-infiltrating T cells. Amplification of TCR alpha and beta CDR3 regions from RNA used iRepertoire nested multiplex PCR. TCRdb processed the multiplex PCR reads anew with MiXCR; each CDR3 protein has one entry. The sample yields 100,000 to 150,000 distinct CDR3 sequences, 20% to 25% seen once. Material for sequencing was glioma tissue, nonneoplastic brain tissue, or PBMCs (not recorded which). These receptors all stem from a human donor with low-grade glioma or glioblastoma, undergoing nonglioma brain surgery, or in good health (not recorded which).

This clonotype showed up many times. V and J are TRBV11-1 and TRBJ2-1, with 8 nucleotides matching TRBD2. The germline CDR1 and CDR2 sequences are SGHAT and FQDESV (reference sequence). There are 14 residues in the CDR3. V lost 11 bases, J lost 4 bases, and 10 bases stayed unmatched. CDR3 sequence (DNA): TGTGCCTCTGAGGGGAGCGGGAGATACAATGAGCAGTTCTTC. Amino acids: CASEGSGRYNEQFF. The whole variable domain, filled in from reference TRBV11-1 and TRBJ2-1, reads EAEVAQSPRYKITEKSQAVAFWCDPISGHATLYWYRQILGQGPELLVQFQDESVVDDSQLPKDRFSAERLKGVDSTLKIQPAELGDSAMYLCASEGSGRYNEQFFGPGTRLTVL.

Of note for this clonotype: The junction departs from the called germline gene at one end, perhaps through a read error. V usage is TRBV19 and J usage is TRBJ2-4, with a possible D match to TRBD1 (6 bases). Per the germline V gene, CDR1 is LNHDA and CDR2 is SQIVND (reference sequence). CDR3 size: 17 residues. The CDR3 DNA reads TGTGCCAGTAGTATAGTTTCCGGACAGATAGCCAAAAACATTAAGTACTTC. Translation: CASSIVSGQIAKNIKYF.

This clonotype was counted ten times or more. Written as DNA, the CDR3 is TGTGCCAGCAGAAAAACCGGGACAGACCAAGAGACCCAGTACTTC. Translating gives CASRKTGTDQETQYF. The V and J genes are TRBV7-2 and TRBJ2-5; TRBD1 aligns across 7 bases. The CDR3 loop spans 15 amino acids. Germline trimming cut 6 bases from V and 0 bases from J; bases unmatched to any gene: 7. Germline V gives CDR1 SGHTA, CDR2 FQGNSA.

This clonotype showed up many times. This rearrangement joins TRBV19 to TRBJ2-1, with D possibly matching TRBD1 (6 bases). V lost 10 bases to trimming and J lost 6 bases, with 31 bases between them. The germline gives CDR1 LNHDA, CDR2 SQIVND (reference sequence). CDR3 length equals 18 residues. The CDR3 nucleotides read TGTGCCACGCGACTCCGAGCAACAGGGATGGGGACGATCAATGAGCAGTTCTTC. Translating gives CATRLRATGMGTINEQFF.

This clonotype appeared many times. The chain links TRBV28 to TRBJ1-2; D call uncertain. Between the trimmed V and J ends, which lost 3 bases and 4 bases, there was a span of 21 bases. CDR3 size: 17 residues. The germline gives CDR1 MDHEN, CDR2 SYDVKM. For the CDR3, the DNA is TGTGCCAGCAGTTTGATCAGCTCGGCCGGCGAGCGCTATGGCTACACCTTC. Amino acid sequence: CASSLISSAGERYGYTF.

This clonotype was recorded many times. This chain joins TRBV4-1 and TRBJ2-1; no firm D call. The CDR3 consists of 15 residues. Trimming removed 4 bases at V and 2 bases at J, with 12 bases between. Germline CDR1 MGHRA, CDR2 YSYEKL. The CDR3 DNA is TGCGCCAGCAGCCCCGAGCCCGTCCCCTACAATGAGCAGTTCTTC. Protein product: CASSPEPVPYNEQFF.

This clonotype came up many times. The chain recombines TRBV6-6 with TRBJ2-2; D is uncertain. Germline V gene data show CDR1 as MNHNY and CDR2 as SVGAGI (reference sequence). The V gene lost 0 bases and the J gene lost 8 bases, with 7 bases spanning the gap. The length of the CDR3 is 13 residues. Written as DNA, the CDR3 is TGTGCCAGCAGTTACTCGAGTACTGGGGAGCTGTTTTTT. Protein sequence: CASSYSSTGELFF.

Notes on this clonotype: Given a much more abundant clone one base away, this may be a read error. The chain has TRBV12-3 or TRBV12-4 and TRBJ2-7, with D unresolved. The J call may be in error: the DNA end matches TRBJ2-5 better. The CDR3 has 15 residues. The CDR3 region is CASSFGKHPAETQYF. For the CDR3, the DNA is TGTGCCAGCAGTTTTGGAAAACATCCAGCAGAGACCCAGTACTTC.

This clonotype was detected a few times. The genes are TRBV9 and TRBJ2-1; 7 bases fit TRBD2. V gave up 0 bases and J gave up 0 bases; unmatched junction bases: 3. This CDR3 contains 16 residues. The germline gives CDR1 SGDLS, CDR2 YYNGEE. This chain's CDR3 is CASSVVGLSSYNEQFF. The CDR3 coding sequence is TGTGCCAGCAGCGTAGTGGGACTAAGCTCCTACAATGAGCAGTTCTTC.

Turning to this clonotype: A much larger clone differs by one base, so this may be a read error. The rearrangement uses TRBV19 and TRBJ2-3; D unclear. The CDR3 is 9 residues long. The germline CDR1 and CDR2 sequences are LNHDA and SQIVND (reference sequence). The CDR3 protein is CASGDAQYF. CDR3 bases: TGTGCTAGTGGGGATGCGCAGTATTTT.

This clonotype was found many times. The V gene is TRBV20-1, the J gene TRBJ2-5; 11 nucleotides align to TRBD2. This CDR3 comprises 15 residues. The germline gives CDR1 DFQATT, CDR2 SNEGSKA (reference sequence). Unmatched junction bases numbered 4, after V lost 0 bases and J lost 4 bases. Here the CDR3 reads CSARDRLAGIETQYF. The CDR3 DNA sequence: TGCAGTGCTAGAGATCGACTAGCGGGAATAGAGACCCAGTACTTC.